The 24 T cell receptor beta chains below all came from one sample that was sequenced in a study of CD8+ T cells in alopecia areata. cDNA prepared by RNA extraction and subsequent reverse transcription served as the template for sequencing. This table comes from immunoSEQ multiplex PCR, and its TCRdb copy is limited to in-frame clones, with some not included. The repertoire has about 200,000 clones, around two fifths of them found once; the top ten carry almost 0.5%. The treatment: oral pan-JAK inhibitor, 5-10 mg twice daily. The sample in question was CD4+ T cells sorted from blood, obtained between weeks 30 and 35, from a patient treated with tofacitinib. These receptors were obtained from a human donor with alopecia areata.

The rearrangement uses TRBV4-1 and TRBJ1-1; D might be TRBD1 (6 bases). This CDR3 has 15 amino acids. V was pared by 4 bases and J by 4 bases, with 16 bases between. Germline CDR1 is MGHRA and CDR2 is YSYEKL. DNA for the CDR3: TGCGCCAGCAGCCCGGGGGCTGGCGCGGGCACTGAAGCTTTCTTT. It is translated as CASSPGAGAGTEAFF.

In its sample, this clone was seen a few times. Here the CDR3 DNA reads TGTGCCAGCAGCTGGGGGACTAGCGGCAGCACCGGGGAGCTGTTTTTT. It yields the protein CASSWGTSGSTGELFF. The chain carries TRBV7-6 and TRBJ2-2; 11 bases line up with TRBD2. V was pared by 4 bases and J by 4 bases, with 5 bases of the junction left unmatched. The CDR3 extends over 16 amino acids. Germline V CDR1 and CDR2: SGHVS, FNYEAQ.

This clone was seen at least ten times. Other nucleotide sequences in the sample specify the same CDR3. The genes are TRBV29-1 and TRBJ1-5; a weak D match, TRBD1 (6 bases). CDR3 length: 13 residues. The germline V gene encodes CDR1 SQVTM and CDR2 ANQGSEA. With 5 bases removed from V and 4 bases from J, the gap between germline ends came to 12 bases. CDR3 in amino acids: CSVRTAGNQPQHF. The CDR3 nucleotides are TGCAGCGTTCGGACAGCCGGGAATCAGCCCCAGCATTTT. Drawing the rest from reference TRBV29-1 and TRBJ1-5, the complete variable domain is SAVISQKPSRDICQRGTSLTIQCQVDSQVTMMFWYRQQPGQSLTLIATANQGSEATYESGFVIDKFPISRPNLTFSTLTVSNMSPEDSSIYLCSVRTAGNQPQHFGDGTRLSIL.

The CDR3 loop reads CASRRAGGYEQYF. DNA of the CDR3: TGTGCCAGCAGAAGGGCAGGGGGGTACGAGCAGTACTTC. The chain uses TRBV6-6 and TRBJ2-7; a weak D match, TRBD1 (7 bases). V lost 6 bases to trimming and J lost 4 bases, with 13 bases between them. Germline V lookup: CDR1 MNHNY, CDR2 SVGAGI (reference sequence). The CDR3 has 13 residues.

This clone has a handful of counts. The chain is built from TRBV11-2 and TRBJ1-6, with no clear D. The V gene's germline CDR1 is SGHAT and CDR2 FQNNGV. V was pared by 5 bases and J by 3 bases, with 8 bases between. The CDR3 consists of 14 residues. The CDR3 protein is CASSPRNYNSPLHF. The CDR3 DNA reads TGTGCCAGCAGCCCCAGGAACTATAATTCACCCCTCCACTTT.

This clone was counted only a few times. The CDR3 loop reads CASSLTGGEAFF. In DNA form, the CDR3 reads TGTGCCAGCAGCTTAACTGGGGGTGAAGCTTTCTTT. This rearrangement joins TRBV11-2 to TRBJ1-1, with D perhaps TRBD1 (5 bases). There are 12 residues in the CDR3. Germline V lookup: CDR1 SGHAT, CDR2 FQNNGV. V was trimmed by 2 bases and J by 7 bases, leaving 8 bases between them.

The count of this clone is one. The chain combines TRBV7-3 with TRBJ1-1, with TRBD1 identical over 7 bases. CDR1 is SGHTA, CDR2 FQGTGA, per germline. This CDR3 comprises 13 residues. Germline trimming cut 5 bases from V and 5 bases from J; bases unmatched to any gene: 5. CDR3 sequence: CASSVGGYTEAFF. The DNA for the CDR3 is TGTGCCAGCAGCGTAGGGGGCTATACTGAAGCTTTCTTT.

The chain uses TRBV7-2 and TRBJ2-7; D possibly corresponds to TRBD1 (5 bases). The CDR3 is 15 residues long. V lost 1 base, J lost 5 bases, and 15 bases lay in between. Germline loops: CDR1 SGHTA, CDR2 FQGNSA. CDR3 protein: CASSLVVQGFDEQYF. The CDR3 region has the DNA TGTGCCAGCAGCTTAGTAGTCCAGGGTTTTGACGAGCAGTACTTC. Variable domain in full (rest from reference TRBV7-2 and TRBJ2-7): GAGVSQSPSNKVTEKGKDVELRCDPISGHTALYWYRQSLGQGLEFLIYFQGNSAPDKSGLPSDRFSAERTGGSVSTLTIQRTQQEDSAVYLCASSLVVQGFDEQYFGPGTRLTVT.

V usage is TRBV7-9 and J usage is TRBJ1-5; perhaps TRBD1 as D (5 bases). CDR3 length: 18 amino acids. Looked up from germline, CDR1 is SEHNR and CDR2 is FQNEAQ (reference sequence). Trimming removed 1 base at V and 0 bases at J, with 16 bases between. In DNA form, the CDR3 reads TGTGCCAGCAGCTTAGAGGGCAGTGGGGCATATAGCAATCAGCCCCAGCATTTT. Amino acids: CASSLEGSGAYSNQPQHF.

This clone was detected only a few times. Other nucleotide sequences from this sample produce the same CDR3. CDR3 DNA: TGTGCCAGCAGCTTAGAAGGGGGGACTGAAGCTTTCTTT. It yields the protein CASSLEGGTEAFF. The chain combines TRBV7-9 with TRBJ1-1; D possibly corresponds to TRBD1 (6 bases). Germline assignment: CDR1 SEHNR and CDR2 FQNEAQ (reference sequence). This CDR3 region has 13 residues. Deletions cut 1 base from V and 5 bases from J, with 8 bases between.

J is TRBJ2-7 and V is TRBV6-5; TRBD1 matches at 11 bases. The CDR3 totals 15 residues. The germline V gene has CDR1 MNHEY and CDR2 SVGAGI. J was trimmed by 0 bases and V by 7 bases; bases with no gene match: 5. CDR3 bases: TGTGCCAGCACCTCCGGGACAGGGGGCTCCTACGAGCAGTACTTC. Translating it yields CASTSGTGGSYEQYF.

This clone was counted a few times. The rearrangement uses TRBV19 and TRBJ2-6; no firm D call. The CDR3 loop spans 16 amino acids. Germline V gene lookup returns CDR1 LNHDA and CDR2 SQIVND (reference sequence). Trimming pared 4 bases from V and 0 bases from J, leaving 10 bases between. The CDR3 coding sequence is TGTGCCAGTAGTACACCCCTTTCCTCTGGGGCCAACGTCCTGACTTTC. This sequence encodes CASSTPLSSGANVLTF. The whole variable domain, filled in from reference TRBV19 and TRBJ2-6, reads DGGITQSPKYLFRKEGQNVTLSCEQNLNHDAMYWYRQDPGQGLRLIYYSQIVNDFQKGDIAEGYSVSREKKESFPLTVTSAQKNPTAFYLCASSTPLSSGANVLTFGAGSRLTVL.

This clone was detected ten times or more. The junction departs from germline at one end; a sequencing error may be responsible. The chain uses TRBV4-2 and TRBJ2-2, with TRBD2 matching over 7 bases. The CDR3 has 12 amino acids. Germline CDR1 is LGHNA and CDR2 is YNFKEQ. CDR3 coding DNA: TGTGCCAGCAGCCAAGATTGGCGGGAGTTGTTTTTT. This encodes CASSQDWRELFF.

This chain links TRBV30 with TRBJ1-2; D remains ambiguous. CDR1 and CDR2 (germline): GTSNPN, SVGIG (reference sequence). With 4 bases removed from V and 5 bases from J, the gap between germline ends came to 11 bases. This CDR3 contains 12 residues. The CDR3 nucleotides are TGTGCCTGGAAAAATGGAGGGTATGGCTACACCTTC. Translation gives CAWKNGGYGYTF.

This chain joins TRBV4-1 and TRBJ2-3; 12 nucleotides line up with TRBD2. The length of the CDR3 is 16 residues. V shed 3 bases, J shed 2 bases, and the junction held 3 bases outside the gene matches. Germline V gene data show CDR1 as MGHRA and CDR2 as YSYEKL. CDR3 nucleotides: TGCGCCAGCAGCCACGGACTAGCGGGGCTCACAGATACGCAGTATTTT. It yields the protein CASSHGLAGLTDTQYF.

The V call is TRBV7-6, the J call TRBJ2-5; TRBD1 or TRBD2 may be the D gene (5 bases each). V lost 5 bases and J lost 5, with 18 bases in between. This CDR3 is 15 amino acids long. CDR1 and CDR2 from the germline V gene are SGHVS and FNYEAQ. The CDR3: CASSDGTVTGETQYF. As DNA, the CDR3 is TGTGCCAGCAGCGACGGGACCGTAACTGGGGAGACCCAGTACTTC.

This clone was seen a few times. The chain joins TRBV30 to TRBJ2-5, with D uncertain. With 2 bases removed from V and 5 bases from J, the gap between germline ends came to 9 bases. This CDR3 comprises 12 residues. Germline V lookup: CDR1 GTSNPN, CDR2 SVGIG (reference sequence). The CDR3 loop is CAWSSSGETQYF. The CDR3 coding sequence is TGTGCCTGGAGTTCTTCTGGGGAGACCCAGTACTTC.

The CDR3 region is CASSQDVGDYEQYF. CDR3 DNA: TGTGCCAGCAGCCAAGACGTAGGGGACTACGAGCAGTACTTC. The chain combines TRBV14 with TRBJ2-7; D is perhaps TRBD1 (5 bases). The CDR3 has 14 residues. Germline V lookup: CDR1 SGHDN, CDR2 FVKESK. Trimming removed 0 bases from V and 3 bases from J, with 9 bases in between.

J is TRBJ2-5 and V is TRBV30; TRBD2 aligns across 10 bases. The germline V gene encodes CDR1 GTSNPN and CDR2 SVGIG (reference sequence). The CDR3 extends over 14 amino acids. The V gene end was trimmed by 1 base and the J gene end by 3 bases; junction bases not matched to a gene: 2. The CDR3 protein is CAWSALAGEETQYF. The CDR3 bases are TGTGCCTGGAGTGCTCTAGCGGGAGAAGAGACCCAGTACTTC.

There are a few counts of this clone. The rearrangement uses TRBV5-1 and TRBJ1-1; 8 bases are a match to TRBD1. V shed 0 bases and J 11 bases; nucleotides not matched to a gene: 18. The germline V gene encodes CDR1 SGHRS and CDR2 YFSETQ. The CDR3 is 17 residues long. The CDR3 region is CASSLAKGPDRGRVAFF. DNA of the CDR3: TGCGCCAGCAGCTTGGCGAAAGGCCCTGACAGGGGACGGGTCGCTTTCTTT.

The V and J genes are TRBV5-1 and TRBJ2-1, with 7 bases matching TRBD2. V shed 4 bases and J 7 bases; nucleotides not matched to a gene: 11. This CDR3 has 15 amino acids. In germline, CDR1 is SGHRS, CDR2 YFSETQ. CDR3 DNA: TGCGCCAGCAGCCTCCCGGGAGGAGGTGGGAATGAGCAGTTCTTC. Protein product: CASSLPGGGGNEQFF.

This clone appeared a few times. The CDR3 spells CASSSPISGSPTYNEQFF. The CDR3 DNA reads as TGCGCCAGCAGCTCACCCATTAGCGGGAGCCCCACCTACAATGAGCAGTTCTTC. J is TRBJ2-1 and V is TRBV5-1; 9 nucleotides align to TRBD2. The CDR3 covers 18 residues. Trimming cost V 3 bases and J 2 bases; bases outside gene matches: 12. CDR1 SGHRS and CDR2 YFSETQ come from the germline V gene.

This clone has a handful of counts. The chain links TRBV19 to TRBJ2-5; the D gene could be TRBD1 or TRBD2 (5 bases each). The CDR3 is 14 residues long. The germline gives CDR1 LNHDA, CDR2 SQIVND (reference sequence). V shed 5 bases and J shed 0 bases, with 10 bases lying between them. CDR3 amino acids: CASSLGRYQETQYF. In DNA, the CDR3 is TGTGCCAGTAGTTTGGGACGGTACCAAGAGACCCAGTACTTC.

V and J are TRBV7-3 and TRBJ2-1; maybe TRBD1 (6 bases). Germline V gives CDR1 SGHTA, CDR2 FQGTGA. This CDR3 has 17 amino acids. V was trimmed by 5 bases and J by 6 bases, leaving 23 bases between them. CDR3 amino acids: CASSQEGWGLGSNEQFF. Written as DNA, the CDR3 is TGTGCCAGCAGCCAAGAGGGTTGGGGGCTTGGGTCCAATGAGCAGTTCTTC.